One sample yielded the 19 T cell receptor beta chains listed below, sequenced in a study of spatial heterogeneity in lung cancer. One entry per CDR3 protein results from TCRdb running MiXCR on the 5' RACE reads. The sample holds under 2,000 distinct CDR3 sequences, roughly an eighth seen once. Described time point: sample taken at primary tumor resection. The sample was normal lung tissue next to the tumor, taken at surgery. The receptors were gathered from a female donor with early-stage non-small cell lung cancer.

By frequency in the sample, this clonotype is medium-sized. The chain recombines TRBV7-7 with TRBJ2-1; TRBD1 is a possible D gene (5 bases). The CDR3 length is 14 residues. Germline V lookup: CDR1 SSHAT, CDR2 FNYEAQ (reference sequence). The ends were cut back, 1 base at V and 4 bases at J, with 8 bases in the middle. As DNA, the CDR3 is TGTGCCAGCAGCTTAGGACAGCAGTACAATGAGCAGTTCTTC. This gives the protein CASSLGQQYNEQFF.

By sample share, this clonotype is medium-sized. CDR3 in DNA: TGCAGTGCCCGGTCTTTTCGGGAGGTTACCTACAATGAGCAGTTCTTC. It is translated as CSARSFREVTYNEQFF. This chain links TRBV20-1 with TRBJ2-1, with 7 positions matching TRBD2. Losses at the gene ends were 6 bases for V and 2 bases for J; bases not matched to a gene: 13. The CDR3 sequence is 16 residues long. Germline loops: CDR1 DFQATT, CDR2 SNEGSKA (reference sequence).

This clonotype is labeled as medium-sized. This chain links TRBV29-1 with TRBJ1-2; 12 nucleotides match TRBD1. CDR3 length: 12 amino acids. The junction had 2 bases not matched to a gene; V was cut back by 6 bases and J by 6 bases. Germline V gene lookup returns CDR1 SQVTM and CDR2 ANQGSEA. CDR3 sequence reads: CSVRDRGHGYTF. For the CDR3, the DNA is TGCAGCGTACGGGACAGGGGGCATGGCTACACCTTC.

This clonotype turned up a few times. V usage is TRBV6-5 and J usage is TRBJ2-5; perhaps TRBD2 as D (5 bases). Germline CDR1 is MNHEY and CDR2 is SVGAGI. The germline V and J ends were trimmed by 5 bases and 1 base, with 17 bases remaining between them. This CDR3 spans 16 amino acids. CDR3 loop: CASSPIGGLIQETQYF. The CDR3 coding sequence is TGTGCCAGCAGTCCAATCGGAGGTCTTATCCAAGAGACCCAGTACTTC.

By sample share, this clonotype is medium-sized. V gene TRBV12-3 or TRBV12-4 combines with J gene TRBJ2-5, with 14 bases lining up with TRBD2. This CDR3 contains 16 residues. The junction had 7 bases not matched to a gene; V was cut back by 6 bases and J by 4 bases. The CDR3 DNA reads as TGTGCCAGCAGCCCGACTAGCGGGAGGGCCAGAGAGACCCAGTACTTC. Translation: CASSPTSGRARETQYF.

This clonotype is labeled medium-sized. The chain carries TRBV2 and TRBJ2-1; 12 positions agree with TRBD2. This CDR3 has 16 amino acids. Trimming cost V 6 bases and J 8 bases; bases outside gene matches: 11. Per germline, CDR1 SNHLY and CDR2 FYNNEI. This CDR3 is CASRSASGRAFHEQFF. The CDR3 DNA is TGTGCCAGCAGATCAGCTAGCGGGAGGGCTTTCCATGAGCAGTTCTTC. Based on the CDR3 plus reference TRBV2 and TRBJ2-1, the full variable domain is EPEVTQTPSHQVTQMGQEVILRCVPISNHLYFYWYRQILGQKVEFLVSFYNNEISEKSEIFDDQFSVERPDGSNFTLKIRSTKLEDSAMYFCASRSASGRAFHEQFFGPGTRLTVL.

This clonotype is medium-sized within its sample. CDR3 nucleotide sequence: TGTGCCAGCAGCCCATCCGGTAATCCGGGTGAGACCCAGTACTTC. This sequence encodes CASSPSGNPGETQYF. V usage is TRBV7-2 and J usage is TRBJ2-5; D ambiguous. The germline V gene has CDR1 SGHTA and CDR2 FQGNSA. V lost 5 bases and J lost 5, with 18 bases in between. CDR3 length: 15 residues.

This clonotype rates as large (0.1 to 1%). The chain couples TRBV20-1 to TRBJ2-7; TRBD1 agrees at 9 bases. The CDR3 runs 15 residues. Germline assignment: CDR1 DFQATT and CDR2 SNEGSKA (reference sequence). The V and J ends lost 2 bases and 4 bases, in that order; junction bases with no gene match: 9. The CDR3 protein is CSARPGQGVAYEQYF. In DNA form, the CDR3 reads TGCAGTGCTAGACCGGGACAGGGCGTTGCGTACGAGCAGTACTTC.

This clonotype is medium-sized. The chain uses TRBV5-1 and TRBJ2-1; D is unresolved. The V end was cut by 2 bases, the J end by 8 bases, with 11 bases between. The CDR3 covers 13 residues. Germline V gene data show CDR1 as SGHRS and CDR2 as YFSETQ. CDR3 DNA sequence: TGCGCCAGCAGCTTTTCGGGTAACTATGAGCAGTTCTTC. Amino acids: CASSFSGNYEQFF.

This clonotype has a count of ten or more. The CDR3, as DNA: TGTGCCAGCAGCTTGCTGGGCCCCGATGGGAATACGCAGTATTTT. This translates into CASSLLGPDGNTQYF. The chain couples TRBV11-1 to TRBJ2-3; D call uncertain. With 3 bases removed from V and 7 bases from J, the gap between germline ends came to 17 bases. The CDR3 has 15 amino acids. CDR1 and CDR2 (germline): SGHAT, FQDESV (reference sequence).

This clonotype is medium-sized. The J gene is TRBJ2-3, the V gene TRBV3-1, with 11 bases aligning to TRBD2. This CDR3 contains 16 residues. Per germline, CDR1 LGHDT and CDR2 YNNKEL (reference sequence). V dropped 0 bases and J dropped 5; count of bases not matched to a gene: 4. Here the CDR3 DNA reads TGTGCCAGCAGCCAAGAGGCGCTAGCGGGAGGAGATACGCAGTATTTT. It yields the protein CASSQEALAGGDTQYF.

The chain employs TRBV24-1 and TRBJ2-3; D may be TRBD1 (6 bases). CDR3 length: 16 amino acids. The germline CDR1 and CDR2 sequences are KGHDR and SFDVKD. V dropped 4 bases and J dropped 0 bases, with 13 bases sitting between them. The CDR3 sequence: CATSEQGHPSTDTQYF. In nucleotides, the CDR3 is TGTGCCACCAGTGAACAGGGACATCCTAGCACAGATACGCAGTATTTT.

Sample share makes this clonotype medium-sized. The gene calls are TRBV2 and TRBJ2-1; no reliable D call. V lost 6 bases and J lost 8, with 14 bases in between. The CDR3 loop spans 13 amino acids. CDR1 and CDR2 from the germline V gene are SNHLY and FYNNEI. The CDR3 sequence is CASSQREGDEQFF. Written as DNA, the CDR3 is TGTGCCAGCAGCCAAAGGGAAGGCGATGAGCAGTTCTTC.

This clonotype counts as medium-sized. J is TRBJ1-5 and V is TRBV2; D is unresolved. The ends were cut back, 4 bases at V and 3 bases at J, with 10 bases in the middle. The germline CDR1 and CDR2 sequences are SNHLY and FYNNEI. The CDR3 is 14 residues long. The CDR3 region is CASSAIDFNQPQHF. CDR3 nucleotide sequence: TGTGCCAGCAGTGCGATCGATTTCAATCAGCCCCAGCATTTT.

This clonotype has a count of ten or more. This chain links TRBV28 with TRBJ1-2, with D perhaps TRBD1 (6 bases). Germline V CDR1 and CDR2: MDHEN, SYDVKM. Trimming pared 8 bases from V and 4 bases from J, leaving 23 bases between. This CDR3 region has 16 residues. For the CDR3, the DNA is TGTGCCAGCTTAGGAGGGGGGAGGAGTCCTTCCTATGGCTACACCTTC. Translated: CASLGGGRSPSYGYTF.

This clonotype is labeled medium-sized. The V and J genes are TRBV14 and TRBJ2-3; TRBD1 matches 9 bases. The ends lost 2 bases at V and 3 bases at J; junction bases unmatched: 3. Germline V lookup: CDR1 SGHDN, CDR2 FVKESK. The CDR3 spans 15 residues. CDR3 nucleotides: TGTGCCAGCAGCCAAACAGGGGGCCTGACAGATACGCAGTATTTT. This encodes CASSQTGGLTDTQYF.

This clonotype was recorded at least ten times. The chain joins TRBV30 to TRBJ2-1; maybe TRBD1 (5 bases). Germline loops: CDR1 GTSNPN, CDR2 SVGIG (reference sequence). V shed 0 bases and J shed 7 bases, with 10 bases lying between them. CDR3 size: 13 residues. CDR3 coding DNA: TGTGCCTGGAGTGTCCAGGGTCAGAATGAGCAGTTCTTC. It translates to CAWSVQGQNEQFF.

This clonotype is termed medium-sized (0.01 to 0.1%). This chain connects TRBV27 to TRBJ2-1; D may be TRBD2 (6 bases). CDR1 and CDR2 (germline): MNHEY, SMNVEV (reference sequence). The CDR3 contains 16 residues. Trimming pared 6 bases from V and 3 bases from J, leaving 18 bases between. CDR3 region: CASSPIVGSLYNEQFF. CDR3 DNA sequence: TGTGCCAGCAGCCCGATTGTCGGGAGTCTCTACAATGAGCAGTTCTTC.

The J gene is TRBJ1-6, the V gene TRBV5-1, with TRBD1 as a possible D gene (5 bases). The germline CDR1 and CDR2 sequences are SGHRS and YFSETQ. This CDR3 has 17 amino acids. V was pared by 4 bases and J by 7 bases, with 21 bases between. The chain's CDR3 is CASSPDGDPYWNSPLHF. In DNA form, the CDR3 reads TGCGCCAGCAGCCCGGACGGGGACCCCTATTGGAATTCACCCCTCCACTTT.